This is a list of T cell receptor beta chains from one sample in a study of T cell changes during pregnancy in multiple sclerosis. TCRdb's copy holds only in-frame clones and misses some; the assay was immunoSEQ multiplex PCR. The data show roughly 36,000 clones, 91% seen once. Sequencing was performed on CD8+ T cells from peripheral blood mononuclear cells, taken in the second trimester of pregnancy. These receptors were obtained from a female donor with multiple sclerosis, enrolled in a pregnancy study. Each CDR3 is given with its conserved first and last residue. The size field is filled for only some rows; it gives once, few, many or a size class.

j_call clone_size v_call cdr3_aa
TRBJ1-2 - TRBV7-6 CASGTGFGYTF
TRBJ1-2 - TRBV27 CASSGITTGTNYGYTF
TRBJ1-2 - TRBV5-6 CASRAITGYDYGYTF
TRBJ2-5 - TRBV27 CASSSGGGRETQYF
TRBJ2-2 - TRBV5-6 CASSGGTSGPGELFF
TRBJ1-1 few TRBV29-1 CSVEVTDTEAFF
TRBJ2-7 - TRBV19 CASSTIPGQGADEQYF
TRBJ1-2 - TRBV4-1 CASSQDRQDPYGYTF
TRBJ2-5 - TRBV27 CASSSGTGYGETQYF
TRBJ2-1 few TRBV7-9 CASSPSSGGSYEQFF
TRBJ2-2 - TRBV29-1 CSVRQADPPNTGELFF
TRBJ2-7 - TRBV11-2 CASSLEWREAYEQYF
TRBJ2-2 once TRBV27 CASSKPRGRGQTGELFF
TRBJ2-7 - TRBV4-3 CASSQLFTYGTGGDGQYF
TRBJ2-7 - TRBV7-2 CASSLGLVLAGEQYF
TRBJ1-5 - TRBV16 CASSPTGWLNQPQHF
TRBJ1-2 - TRBV18 CASSPSGTGHNYGYTF
TRBJ2-7 once TRBV5-6 CASSLEGPSGPQYF
TRBJ1-4 once TRBV9 CASSVELGGNEKLFF
TRBJ1-6 - TRBV6-5 CASSYSRGQAPLHF
TRBJ1-2 - TRBV10-3 CAIKTGDTNYGYTF
TRBJ1-6 - TRBV19 CASNPAGNYNSPLHF
TRBJ2-1 once TRBV5-6 CASSLGLAGNNEQFF
TRBJ1-5 - TRBV6-1 CASSEKVYRDKSNQPQHF
TRBJ1-4 - TRBV7-6 CASSGTGADEKLFF
TRBJ2-7 - TRBV6-5 CASSYGTGSEQYF
TRBJ1-1 - TRBV19 CASSRTAVTEAFF
TRBJ2-7 once TRBV19 CASSWAGAYEQYF
TRBJ1-1 - TRBV7-8 CASSLDFTGNTEAFF
TRBJ1-4 - TRBV27 CASSLEGDSSTNEKLFF
TRBJ2-1 - TRBV27 CASSPGIGAYNEQFF
TRBJ1-2 - TRBV29-1 CSVGTVYGYTF
TRBJ1-1 - TRBV11-2 CASSVQGLYTEAFF
TRBJ1-6 - TRBV9 CASSHRGLGNSPLHF
TRBJ2-7 - TRBV27 CASRSTGSSYEQYF
TRBJ1-5 once TRBV30 CAWKLGREDQPQHF
TRBJ2-3 - TRBV2 CASTQGPRSTDTQYF
TRBJ2-5 - TRBV6-5 CASTGTGEETQYF
TRBJ1-3 - TRBV9 CASSVETGRNTIYF
TRBJ2-7 few TRBV6-1 CASSPGTGIYEQYF
TRBJ1-4 - TRBV9 CASSELGWGEKLFF
TRBJ2-2 - TRBV10-1 CASSESRRQTGELFF
TRBJ2-2 - TRBV9 CASSVEVGSAGELFF
TRBJ1-4 - TRBV21-1 CASSKGPDRDNEKLFF
TRBJ2-7 - TRBV2 CARVGQLADNNEQYF
TRBJ1-1 - TRBV19 CASRVNMNTEAFF
TRBJ1-5 - TRBV19 CASSRSRQRSNQPQHF
TRBJ1-2 once TRBV5-1 CASSPSGGGGYTF
TRBJ1-1 few TRBV30 CAWSRQDLRAEAFF
TRBJ2-7 once TRBV7-2 CASSSSSGEQYF
TRBJ2-1 - TRBV13 CASSLLLAGNEQFF